These T cell receptor beta chains were read from a single sample in a study of blood T cells in healthy people across ages. From the 5' RACE reads, TCRdb called clonotypes with MiXCR, one entry per CDR3 protein. The table has hundreds of thousands of distinct CDR3 sequences, under 80% seen once; the top ten hold approximately 30%. The specimen sequenced was blood. These receptors all stem from a man younger than 45 in good health. CDR3s include the opening cysteine and the closing phenylalanine or tryptophan.

V gene,J gene,CDR3 protein
TRBV20-1,TRBJ1-2,CSARRQGYDYGYTF
TRBV10-3,TRBJ2-5,CAISGYRVSQETQYF
TRBV4-2,TRBJ2-5,CASSQDMTGAGLQETQYF
TRBV4-1,TRBJ2-3,CASSQGNTQYF
TRBV6-2/TRBV6-3,TRBJ2-7,CASSYRGLTHPYEQYF
TRBV11-2,TRBJ2-7,CASSPLDSYEQYF
TRBV5-1,TRBJ2-5,CASSGGVEETQYF
TRBV20-1,TRBJ2-3,CSADRGLVDTQYF
TRBV18,TRBJ2-1,CASSPADLAYNEQFF
TRBV20-1,TRBJ2-7,CSARDLSTHEQYF
TRBV20-1,TRBJ2-7,CSAKSDRVDYEQYF
TRBV6-2/TRBV6-3,-,CASSSFKGETQYF
TRBV4-2,TRBJ2-3,CASSQERTDTQYF
TRBV6-2/TRBV6-3,TRBJ1-1,CASSYRGRNTEAFF
TRBV15,TRBJ2-7,CATSRGTGEYYEQYF
TRBV29-1,TRBJ2-3,CSVPRPSTDTQYF
TRBV10-3,TRBJ2-3,CAISEAGIDFHYTQYF
TRBV6-2/TRBV6-3,TRBJ2-1,CASSYSSVDEQFF
TRBV14,TRBJ1-5,CASSQVLGQGSNQPQHF
TRBV7-9,TRBJ2-1,CASSLWRGGGSSYNEQFF
TRBV18,TRBJ2-7,CASSPPKREIAAYGQYF
TRBV20-1,TRBJ1-6,CSASGRNNSPLHF
TRBV3-1,TRBJ2-7,CAAAAGESGYEQYF
TRBV29-1,TRBJ2-3,CSVGSRVSDTQYF
TRBV29-1,-,CSVVGTPNYEQYF
TRBV27,TRBJ2-7,CASSLGNGYEQYF
TRBV20-1,-,CSAPLGGQPYEQYF
TRBV11-1,TRBJ2-1,CASALAGGPYNEQFF
TRBV29-1,TRBJ2-3,CSVGTGGTSTDTQYF
TRBV21-1,TRBJ1-6,CASRADRGYNSPLHF
TRBV7-3,TRBJ2-3,CASSSTNTDTQYF
TRBV9,TRBJ1-2,CASSVDEGIGYTF
TRBV7-9,TRBJ1-5,CASSGTGVSQPQHF
TRBV15,TRBJ2-7,CATRETRSPGEQYF
TRBV11-2,TRBJ2-7,CASSLSYLRDEQYF
TRBV7-2,TRBJ1-5,CASSLGGGSTGQPQHF
TRBV7-9,TRBJ2-3,CASSLADSTDTQYF
TRBV6-2/TRBV6-3,TRBJ1-6,CASSYEAENSPLHF
TRBV7-8,TRBJ1-6,CASSLAPGRVNSPLHF
TRBV6-2/TRBV6-3,TRBJ2-1,CATTAAAEQFF
TRBV6-2/TRBV6-3,TRBJ1-2,CASSGRRYGYTF
TRBV20-1,-,CSARDRRLAGGLSYEQYF
TRBV14,TRBJ1-2,CASSQDSGSPYGYTF
TRBV7-9,TRBJ1-2,CASSPTGIDGYTF
TRBV15,TRBJ2-5,CATSRATPQETQYF
TRBV7-6,TRBJ1-5,CASSTGEGQPQHF
TRBV4-3,TRBJ2-3,CASSQGVAGVALHTQYF
TRBV4-3,TRBJ1-2,CASSHGTGSGYTF
TRBV6-2/TRBV6-3,-,CASTPLAGGRGTQYF
TRBV15,TRBJ2-5,CATSRRTAQETQYF
TRBV6-5,TRBJ2-7,CASSYSAGASYEQYF
TRBV3-1,TRBJ2-3,CASSQTQGLGDTQYF
TRBV7-8,TRBJ1-6,CASSARGQVSPLHF
TRBV27,TRBJ1-5,CASSPLQGSSNQPQHF
TRBV6-2/TRBV6-3,TRBJ2-3,CASSYSHSTDTQYF
TRBV4-3,TRBJ2-7,CASSWSDTASYEQYF
TRBV29-1,TRBJ2-7,CSVESGYEQYF